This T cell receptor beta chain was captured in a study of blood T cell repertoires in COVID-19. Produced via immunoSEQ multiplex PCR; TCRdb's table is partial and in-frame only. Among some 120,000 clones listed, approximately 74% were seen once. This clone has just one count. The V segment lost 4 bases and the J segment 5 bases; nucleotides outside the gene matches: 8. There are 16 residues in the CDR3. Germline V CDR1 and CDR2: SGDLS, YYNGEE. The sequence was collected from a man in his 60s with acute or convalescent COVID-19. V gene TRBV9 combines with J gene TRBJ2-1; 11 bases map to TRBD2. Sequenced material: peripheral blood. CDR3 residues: CASSPQKLAGDNEQFF. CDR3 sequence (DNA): TGTGCCAGCAGCCCTCAAAAACTAGCGGGGGACAATGAGCAGTTCTTC.